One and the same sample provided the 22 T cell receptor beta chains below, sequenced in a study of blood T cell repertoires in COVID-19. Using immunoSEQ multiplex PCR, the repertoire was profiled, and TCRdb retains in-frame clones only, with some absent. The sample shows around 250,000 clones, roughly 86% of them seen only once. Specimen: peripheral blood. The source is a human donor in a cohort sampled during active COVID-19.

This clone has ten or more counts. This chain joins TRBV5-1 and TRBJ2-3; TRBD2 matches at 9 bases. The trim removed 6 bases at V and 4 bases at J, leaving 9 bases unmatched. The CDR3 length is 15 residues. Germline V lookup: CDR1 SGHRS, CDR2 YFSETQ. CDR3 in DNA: TGCGCCAGCACTAGGAGCGGGGGGATCGCAGATACGCAGTATTTT. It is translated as CASTRSGGIADTQYF.

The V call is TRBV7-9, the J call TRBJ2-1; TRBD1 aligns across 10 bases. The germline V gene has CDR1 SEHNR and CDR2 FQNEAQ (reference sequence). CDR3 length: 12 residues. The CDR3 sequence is CATRDRGNEQFF. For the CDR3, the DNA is TGTGCTACCCGGGACAGGGGCAATGAGCAGTTCTTC. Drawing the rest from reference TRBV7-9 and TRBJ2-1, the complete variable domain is DTGVSQNPRHKITKRGQNVTFRCDPISEHNRLYWYRQTLGQGPEFLTYFQNEAQLEKSRLLSDRFSAERPKGSFSTLEIQRTEQGDSAMYLCATRDRGNEQFFGPGTRLTVL.

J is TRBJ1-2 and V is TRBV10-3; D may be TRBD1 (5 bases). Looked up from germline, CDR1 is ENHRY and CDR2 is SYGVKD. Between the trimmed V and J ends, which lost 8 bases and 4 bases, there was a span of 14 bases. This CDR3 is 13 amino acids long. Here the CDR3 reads CAILQEKGYGYTF. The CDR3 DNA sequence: TGTGCCATCCTACAGGAAAAGGGCTATGGCTACACCTTC.

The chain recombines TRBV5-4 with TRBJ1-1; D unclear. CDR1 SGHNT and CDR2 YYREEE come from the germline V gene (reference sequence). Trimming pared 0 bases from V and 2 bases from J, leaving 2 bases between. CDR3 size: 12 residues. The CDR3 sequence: CASSLVNTEAFF. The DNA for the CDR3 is TGTGCCAGCAGCTTGGTAAACACTGAAGCTTTCTTT.

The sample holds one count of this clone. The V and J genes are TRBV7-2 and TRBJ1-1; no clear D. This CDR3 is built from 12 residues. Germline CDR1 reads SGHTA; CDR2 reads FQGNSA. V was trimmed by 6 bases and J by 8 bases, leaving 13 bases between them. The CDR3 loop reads CASSPQAEEAFF. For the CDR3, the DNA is TGTGCCAGCAGTCCCCAGGCAGAAGAAGCTTTCTTT.

The CDR3 DNA is TGTGCCAGCAGTTCCCTCATAGTAGCGGGGAGCTCCTACGAGCAGTACTTC. Translating gives CASSSLIVAGSSYEQYF. The chain employs TRBV27 and TRBJ2-7, with TRBD2 matching over 8 bases. The CDR3 covers 17 residues. Trimming took 4 bases from V and 0 from J; bases not matched to a gene: 11. Germline-derived CDR1 and CDR2 are MNHEY and SMNVEV (reference sequence).

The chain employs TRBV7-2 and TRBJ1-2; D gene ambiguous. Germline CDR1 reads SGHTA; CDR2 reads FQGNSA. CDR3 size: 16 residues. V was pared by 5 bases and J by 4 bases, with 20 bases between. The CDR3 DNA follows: TGTGCCAGCAGCCCCCAGGTGGGCCCCACCGTCTATGGCTACACCTTC. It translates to CASSPQVGPTVYGYTF.

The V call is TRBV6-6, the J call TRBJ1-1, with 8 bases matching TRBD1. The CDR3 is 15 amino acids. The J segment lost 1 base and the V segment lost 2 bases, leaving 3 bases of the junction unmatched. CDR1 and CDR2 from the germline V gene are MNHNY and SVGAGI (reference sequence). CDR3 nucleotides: TGTGCCAGCAGTTACGCCGGACAGGGGAACACTGAAGCTTTCTTT. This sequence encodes CASSYAGQGNTEAFF.

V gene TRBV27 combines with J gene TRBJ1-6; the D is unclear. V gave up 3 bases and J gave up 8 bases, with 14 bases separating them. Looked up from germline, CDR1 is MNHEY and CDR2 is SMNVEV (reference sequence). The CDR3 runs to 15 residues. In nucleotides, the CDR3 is TGTGCCAGCAGTTTCTGGGAGGGTTTGGATTCACCCCTCCACTTT. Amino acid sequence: CASSFWEGLDSPLHF.

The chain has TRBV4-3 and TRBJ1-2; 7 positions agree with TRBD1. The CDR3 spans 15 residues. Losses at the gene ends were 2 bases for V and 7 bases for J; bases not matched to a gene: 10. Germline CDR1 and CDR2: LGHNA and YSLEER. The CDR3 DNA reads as TGCGCCAGCAGCCAATGGACCGGGACAGAAAGTGGCTACACCTTC. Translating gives CASSQWTGTESGYTF.

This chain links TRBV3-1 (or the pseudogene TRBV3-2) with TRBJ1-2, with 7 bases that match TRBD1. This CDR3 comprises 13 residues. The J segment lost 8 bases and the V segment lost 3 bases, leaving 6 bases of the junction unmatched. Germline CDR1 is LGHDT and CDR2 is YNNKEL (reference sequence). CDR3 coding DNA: TGTGCCAGCAGCCACCCCCAGGGGGTGGGCTACACCTTC. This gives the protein CASSHPQGVGYTF.

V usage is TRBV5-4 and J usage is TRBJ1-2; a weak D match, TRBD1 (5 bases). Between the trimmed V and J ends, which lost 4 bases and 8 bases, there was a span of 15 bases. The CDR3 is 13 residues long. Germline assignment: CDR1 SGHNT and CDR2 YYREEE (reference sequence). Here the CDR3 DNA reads TGTGCCAGCAGCCCTATGGGACTTTGGGGCTACACCTTC. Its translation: CASSPMGLWGYTF.

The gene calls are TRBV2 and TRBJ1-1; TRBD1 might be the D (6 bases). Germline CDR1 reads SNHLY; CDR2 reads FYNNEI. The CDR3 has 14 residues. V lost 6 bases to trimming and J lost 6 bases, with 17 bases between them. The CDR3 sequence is CASSPTQGMAEAFF. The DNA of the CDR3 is TGTGCCAGCAGCCCAACGCAGGGGATGGCTGAAGCTTTCTTT.

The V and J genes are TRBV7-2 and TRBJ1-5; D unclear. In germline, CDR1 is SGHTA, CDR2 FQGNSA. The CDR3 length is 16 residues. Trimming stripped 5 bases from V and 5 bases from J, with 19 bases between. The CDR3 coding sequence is TGTGCCAGCAGCCCCCAATCCGGGAGGCCTTATCAGCCCCAGCATTTT. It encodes CASSPQSGRPYQPQHF.

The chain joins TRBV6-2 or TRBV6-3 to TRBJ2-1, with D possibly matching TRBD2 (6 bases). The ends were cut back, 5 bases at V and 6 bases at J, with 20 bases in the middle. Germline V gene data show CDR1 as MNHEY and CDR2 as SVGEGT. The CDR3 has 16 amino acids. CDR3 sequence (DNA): TGTGCCAGCAGTCGTATAACGGGAGCGGGTTCCAATGAGCAGTTCTTC. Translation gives CASSRITGAGSNEQFF.

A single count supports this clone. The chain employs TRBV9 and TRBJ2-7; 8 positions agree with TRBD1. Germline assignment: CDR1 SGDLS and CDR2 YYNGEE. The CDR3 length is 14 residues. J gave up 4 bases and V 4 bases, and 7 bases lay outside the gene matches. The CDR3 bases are TGTGCCAGCAGCCCAACCGACAGGGGATACGAGCAGTACTTC. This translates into CASSPTDRGYEQYF. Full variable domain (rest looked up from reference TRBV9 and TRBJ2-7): DSGVTQTPKHLITATGQRVTLRCSPRSGDLSVYWYQQSLDQGLQFLIQYYNGEERAKGNILERFSAQQFPDLHSELNLSSLELGDSALYFCASSPTDRGYEQYFGPGTRLTVT.

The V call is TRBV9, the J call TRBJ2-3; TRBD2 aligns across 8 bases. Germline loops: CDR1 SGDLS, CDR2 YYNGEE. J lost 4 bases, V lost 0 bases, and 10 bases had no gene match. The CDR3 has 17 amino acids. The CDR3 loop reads CASSVASGGRSPDTQYF. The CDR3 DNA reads TGTGCCAGCAGCGTAGCTTCAGGCGGGAGGAGCCCAGATACGCAGTATTTT.

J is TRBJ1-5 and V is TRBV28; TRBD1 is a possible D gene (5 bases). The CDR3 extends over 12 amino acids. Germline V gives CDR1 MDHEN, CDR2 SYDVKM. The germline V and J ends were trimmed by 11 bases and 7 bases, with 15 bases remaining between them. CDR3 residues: CAHMGLEQPQHF. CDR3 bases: TGTGCCCATATGGGGCTTGAGCAGCCCCAGCATTTT. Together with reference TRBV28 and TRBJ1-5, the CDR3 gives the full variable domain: DVKVTQSSRYLVKRTGEKVFLECVQDMDHENMFWYRQDPGLGLRLIYFSYDVKMKEKGDIPEGYSVSREKKERFSLILESASTNQTSMYLCAHMGLEQPQHFGDGTRLSIL.

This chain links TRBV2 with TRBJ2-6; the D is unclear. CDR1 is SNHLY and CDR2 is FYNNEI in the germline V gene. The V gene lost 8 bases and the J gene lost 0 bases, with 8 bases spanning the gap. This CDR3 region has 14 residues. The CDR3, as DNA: TGTGCCAGCTTCGTATTCTCTGGGGCCAACGTCCTGACTTTC. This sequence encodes CASFVFSGANVLTF.

The DNA of the CDR3 is TGTGCCAGCTCTCCCGGGACAGGTTTTGTAGAAAAACTGTTTTTT. It encodes CASSPGTGFVEKLFF. The chain carries TRBV18 and TRBJ1-4; 8 bases agree with TRBD1. After removal of 6 bases from V and 8 bases from J, the junction contained 11 bases not matched to a gene. Germline loops: CDR1 KGHSH, CDR2 LQKENI. The CDR3 totals 15 residues.

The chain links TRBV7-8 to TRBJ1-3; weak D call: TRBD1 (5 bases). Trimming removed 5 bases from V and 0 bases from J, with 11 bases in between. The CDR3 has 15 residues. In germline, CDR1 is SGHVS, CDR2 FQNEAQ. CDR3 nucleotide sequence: TGTGCCAGCAGCCCACCAGGGATCTCTGGAAACACCATATATTTT. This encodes CASSPPGISGNTIYF.

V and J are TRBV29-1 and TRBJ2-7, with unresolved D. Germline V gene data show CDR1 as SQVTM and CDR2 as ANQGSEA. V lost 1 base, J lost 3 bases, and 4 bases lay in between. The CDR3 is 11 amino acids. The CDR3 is CSVEANYEQYF. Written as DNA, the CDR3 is TGCAGCGTTGAAGCCAACTACGAGCAGTACTTC.